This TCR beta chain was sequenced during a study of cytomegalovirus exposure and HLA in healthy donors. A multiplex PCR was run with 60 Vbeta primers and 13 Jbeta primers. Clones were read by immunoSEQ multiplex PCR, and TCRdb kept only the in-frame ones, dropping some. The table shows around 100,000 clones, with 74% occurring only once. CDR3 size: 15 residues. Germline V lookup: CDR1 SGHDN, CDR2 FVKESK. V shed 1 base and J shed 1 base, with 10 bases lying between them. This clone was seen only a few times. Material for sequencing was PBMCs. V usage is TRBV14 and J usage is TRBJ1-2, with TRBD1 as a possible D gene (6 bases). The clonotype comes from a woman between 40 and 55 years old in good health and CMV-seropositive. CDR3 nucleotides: TGTGCCAGCAGCCAAGTCGGCAGGGGTAACTATGGCTACACCTTC. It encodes CASSQVGRGNYGYTF.